The sequence of this T cell receptor beta chain was determined in a study of CD8+ T cells in alopecia areata. Study observations and caveats: TCR sharing was clearer in mice than between patients, perhaps partly owing to patient HLA diversity. It was lesional scalp, especially alopecia totalis/universalis, that showed higher clonality than normal scalp.

The sample holds a few counts of this clone. Its target is not known. Per germline, CDR1 SGHDT and CDR2 YYEEEE. The CDR3 is made up of 12 amino acids. The ends were cut back, 3 bases at V and 4 bases at J, with 8 bases in the middle. As the sequencing template, cDNA was produced by extracting RNA and reverse transcribing it. Generated by immunoSEQ multiplex PCR, the TCRdb table keeps only in-frame clones and is missing some. Among approximately 99,000 clones, approximately 59% were seen once, and the ten largest hold 20% to 25%. The chain links TRBV5-6 to TRBJ2-7, with D unresolved. This receptor was obtained from a human donor in good health. The sample taken for sequencing was CD8+ T cells sorted from blood. The CDR3 reads CASSYGDYEQYF. The DNA for the CDR3 is TGTGCCAGCAGCTATGGCGATTACGAGCAGTACTTC. Drawing the rest from reference TRBV5-6 and TRBJ2-7, the complete variable domain is DAGVTQSPTHLIKTRGQQVTLRCSPKSGHDTVSWYQQALGQGPQFIFQYYEEEERQRGNFPDRFSGHQFPNYSSELNVNALLLGDSALYLCASSYGDYEQYFGPGTRLTVT.